These 30 T cell receptor beta chains came from one sample sequenced in a study of T cell responses to AZD1222 COVID-19 vaccine. Measured with immunoSEQ multiplex PCR; TCRdb has only the in-frame clones, and not every one. Altogether roughly 100,000 clones are present, 70% to 90% being singletons, with the ten largest covering 2% to 3%. Here the sequenced sample was peripheral blood, taken on day 0 of AZD1222 vaccination. These receptors all come from an adult in good health.

V and J are TRBV3-1 (or the pseudogene TRBV3-2) and TRBJ1-6; no definite D call. The CDR3 extends over 14 amino acids. V was cut by 0 bases and J by 8 bases, with 8 bases left in between. Germline CDR1 LGHDT, CDR2 YNNKEL (reference sequence). In DNA form, the CDR3 reads TGTGCCAGCAGCCAAGATGATGTAGATTCACCCCTCCACTTT. Its protein product is CASSQDDVDSPLHF.

The chain has TRBV3-1 (or the pseudogene TRBV3-2) and TRBJ1-6; D perhaps matches TRBD1 (5 bases). The V and J ends lost 6 bases and 8 bases respectively, with 26 bases between them. Germline CDR1 LGHDT, CDR2 YNNKEL (reference sequence). The CDR3 is 18 amino acids. The CDR3 reads CASSLYRGSDATDSPLHF. The CDR3 bases are TGTGCCAGCAGTCTTTATAGGGGCTCGGACGCCACGGATTCACCCCTCCACTTT.

The CDR3 DNA follows: TGCAGTGCTCAGTCCGGTGAAGCTTTCTTT. It translates to CSAQSGEAFF. The chain links TRBV20-1 to TRBJ1-1; unclear D gene. Germline-derived CDR1 and CDR2 are DFQATT and SNEGSKA (reference sequence). V was clipped by 5 bases and J by 7 bases, with 8 bases between them. The CDR3 loop spans 10 amino acids.

The chain is built from TRBV15 and TRBJ1-2; 7 bases match TRBD1. The CDR3 runs to 14 residues. After removal of 5 bases from V and 2 bases from J, the junction contained 5 bases not matched to a gene. The germline gives CDR1 LNHNV, CDR2 YYDKDF (reference sequence). Here the CDR3 reads CATSSDRSNYGYTF. CDR3 DNA: TGTGCCACCAGCTCGGACAGGTCCAACTATGGCTACACCTTC.

The genes are TRBV11-2 and TRBJ2-4; D is unclear. Germline values: CDR1 SGHAT, CDR2 FQNNGV. CDR3 length: 15 residues. The V end was cut by 0 bases, the J end by 0 bases, with 6 bases between. This chain's CDR3 is CASSLDWLAKNIQYF. CDR3 DNA: TGTGCCAGCAGCTTAGATTGGCTAGCCAAAAACATTCAGTACTTC.

Worth noting for this clone: The same CDR3 also results from other DNA sequences found in this sample. This rearrangement joins TRBV19 to TRBJ1-1; D uncertain. The CDR3 extends over 12 amino acids. V was shortened by 3 bases and J by 2 bases, with 4 bases between the two germline ends. Germline V gene lookup returns CDR1 LNHDA and CDR2 SQIVND (reference sequence). The CDR3 coding sequence is TGTGCCAGTAGTATCGGCAACACTGAAGCTTTCTTT. Translation gives CASSIGNTEAFF.

The gene calls are TRBV6-5 and TRBJ2-2; D unclear. The CDR3 is 14 residues long. Germline values: CDR1 MNHEY, CDR2 SVGAGI. V was trimmed by 8 bases and J by 0 bases, leaving 10 bases between them. The CDR3 coding sequence is TGTGCCAGCGTTCGTGGAACGAACACCGGGGAGCTGTTTTTT. Its translation is CASVRGTNTGELFF.

The chain carries TRBV6-2 or TRBV6-3 and TRBJ1-5; D gene unclear. The V end was cut by 5 bases, the J end by 5 bases, with 7 bases between. Germline V gene data show CDR1 as MNHEY and CDR2 as SVGEGT. The CDR3 runs 12 residues. The DNA of the CDR3 is TGTGCCAGCAGTCACCAGGATCAGCCCCAGCATTTT. This gives the protein CASSHQDQPQHF.

J is TRBJ2-7 and V is TRBV6-5, with 8 bases matching TRBD1. The germline V gene has CDR1 MNHEY and CDR2 SVGAGI. The CDR3 is made up of 12 amino acids. The J segment lost 4 bases and the V segment lost 10 bases, leaving 6 bases of the junction unmatched. The CDR3: CANPGGEYEQYF. The CDR3 DNA reads TGTGCCAACCCAGGGGGCGAGTACGAGCAGTACTTC.

This chain connects TRBV19 to TRBJ2-7, with D unclear. The germline gives CDR1 LNHDA, CDR2 SQIVND (reference sequence). The V end was cut by 1 base, the J end by 0 bases, with 4 bases between. CDR3 size: 13 residues. Here the CDR3 reads CASSIVSSYEQYF. The CDR3 DNA reads as TGTGCCAGTAGTATAGTCTCCTCCTACGAGCAGTACTTC.

V usage is TRBV25-1 and J usage is TRBJ1-6; 8 bases match TRBD1. With 6 bases clipped from V and 10 bases from J, the junction kept 5 bases outside the gene matches. Germline V gene lookup returns CDR1 MGHDK and CDR2 SYGVNS. This CDR3 contains 13 residues. CDR3 loop: CASRTGEGSPLHF. CDR3 in DNA: TGTGCCAGCAGGACAGGGGAGGGCTCACCCCTCCACTTT. Filled out from reference TRBV25-1 and TRBJ1-6, the complete variable domain reads EADIYQTPRYLVIGTGKKITLECSQTMGHDKMYWYQQDPGMELHLIHYSYGVNSTEKGDLSSESTVSRIRTEHFPLTLESARPSHTSQYLCASRTGEGSPLHFGNGTRLTVT.

V and J are TRBV11-1 and TRBJ2-2; no clear D gene. Germline assignment: CDR1 SGHAT and CDR2 FQDESV (reference sequence). Trimming took off 5 bases at V and 4 bases at J, with 11 bases between the two ends. The length of the CDR3 is 14 residues. CDR3 in DNA: TGTGCCAGCAGCCCCCGGTTGGGCACCGGGGAGCTGTTTTTT. Protein sequence: CASSPRLGTGELFF.

This rearrangement joins TRBV9 to TRBJ1-2; D call uncertain. Looked up from germline, CDR1 is SGDLS and CDR2 is YYNGEE. V gave up 4 bases and J gave up 4 bases, with 17 bases separating them. The CDR3 is made up of 15 amino acids. The CDR3 region is CASSPGLGLVYGYTF. The CDR3 DNA reads TGTGCCAGCAGCCCCGGACTGGGCTTGGTCTATGGCTACACCTTC.

The chain combines TRBV10-1 with TRBJ2-5, with D perhaps TRBD1 (5 bases). Germline V gene sequence: CDR1 WNHNN, CDR2 SYGVQD (reference sequence). Trimming pared 4 bases from V and 0 bases from J, leaving 9 bases between. CDR3 size: 14 residues. CDR3 in DNA: TGCGCCAGCAGTGCTCAGGGTGACCAAGAGACCCAGTACTTC. Translating it yields CASSAQGDQETQYF.

This sequence joins TRBV2 and TRBJ1-6; no clear D. V was clipped by 2 bases and J by 7 bases, with 9 bases between them. The CDR3 is 14 residues long. The germline CDR1 and CDR2 sequences are SNHLY and FYNNEI. CDR3 in amino acids: CASSERQENSPLHF. The CDR3 DNA follows: TGTGCCAGCAGTGAAAGGCAGGAGAATTCACCCCTCCACTTT. Full variable domain (remainder filled in from reference TRBV2 and TRBJ1-6): EPEVTQTPSHQVTQMGQEVILRCVPISNHLYFYWYRQILGQKVEFLVSFYNNEISEKSEIFDDQFSVERPDGSNFTLKIRSTKLEDSAMYFCASSERQENSPLHFGNGTRLTVT.

This clone showed up just once. The sample has other DNA sequences that encode this CDR3 too. The chain links TRBV7-9 to TRBJ2-7; D is undetermined. This CDR3 comprises 11 residues. Germline CDR1 is SEHNR and CDR2 is FQNEAQ (reference sequence). V was cut by 2 bases and J by 4 bases, with 3 bases left in between. DNA for the CDR3: TGTGCCAGCAGCTTATCTTACGAGCAGTACTTC. Residues: CASSLSYEQYF.

The chain joins TRBV23-1 to TRBJ1-5, with D possibly matching TRBD1 (5 bases). TRBV23-1 is noted as an ORF with a role that remains uncertain. V lost 6 bases to trimming and J lost 0 bases, with 9 bases between them. The CDR3 spans 14 residues. Written as DNA, the CDR3 is TGCGCCAGCAGATCCAGGGATAGCAATCAGCCCCAGCATTTT. It specifies CASRSRDSNQPQHF.

The V gene is TRBV12-5, the J gene TRBJ1-1; 9 bases are shared with TRBD1. This CDR3 has 16 residues. CDR1 LGHNT and CDR2 FRNRAP come from the germline V gene. The trim removed 4 bases at V and 7 bases at J, leaving 13 bases unmatched. The DNA for the CDR3 is TGTGCTAGTGGTTCGACAAACACAGGGGGCGGCGGTGAAGCTTTCTTT. As protein: CASGSTNTGGGGEAFF.

The rearrangement joins TRBV2 to TRBJ2-3; D is perhaps TRBD1 or TRBD2 (5 bases each). V was clipped by 9 bases and J by 4 bases, with 17 bases between them. CDR3 length: 14 residues. From germline, CDR1 is SNHLY and CDR2 FYNNEI. This CDR3 reads CASFTGGFADTQYF. The CDR3 DNA reads as TGTGCCAGTTTTACTGGGGGTTTCGCAGATACGCAGTATTTT.

The rearrangement joins TRBV28 to TRBJ1-5; D gene ambiguous. This CDR3 region has 15 residues. Germline V gene data show CDR1 as MDHEN and CDR2 as SYDVKM. V dropped 2 bases and J dropped 0 bases, with 8 bases sitting between them. Here the CDR3 reads CASSLGRNSNQPQHF. CDR3 coding DNA: TGTGCCAGCAGTTTAGGGCGGAATAGCAATCAGCCCCAGCATTTT.

V usage is TRBV9 and J usage is TRBJ2-3, with 8 bases fitting TRBD1. The germline gives CDR1 SGDLS, CDR2 YYNGEE. The CDR3 covers 14 residues. The trim removed 4 bases at V and 5 bases at J, leaving 6 bases unmatched. CDR3 sequence: CASSLQGDVDTQYF. In nucleotides, the CDR3 is TGTGCCAGCAGCTTACAGGGGGATGTAGATACGCAGTATTTT.

The rearrangement uses TRBV29-1 and TRBJ1-2; no clear D gene. V lost 4 bases to trimming and J lost 2 bases, with 14 bases between them. The CDR3 contains 14 residues. Germline-derived CDR1 and CDR2 are SQVTM and ANQGSEA. The CDR3 is CSVGLGSPNYGYTF. CDR3 DNA sequence: TGCAGCGTTGGGCTCGGCAGCCCAAACTATGGCTACACCTTC.

The CDR3 DNA reads TGTGCCAGCAGAACACAGGGGCGCTCCTACAATGAGCAGTTCTTC. Translation: CASRTQGRSYNEQFF. This chain uses TRBV6-5 with TRBJ2-1, with 7 bases fitting TRBD1. The CDR3 length is 15 residues. With V trimmed by 6 bases and J by 0 bases, 5 bases remained unmatched. CDR1 MNHEY and CDR2 SVGAGI come from the germline V gene.

This sequence joins TRBV7-2 and TRBJ2-3; 7 bases agree with TRBD1. CDR1 and CDR2 from the germline V gene are SGHTA and FQGNSA. The CDR3 spans 15 residues. V shed 2 bases and J 1 base; nucleotides not matched to a gene: 3. Here the CDR3 reads CASSLPQGGTDTQYF. CDR3 nucleotides: TGTGCCAGCAGCTTACCGCAGGGGGGCACAGATACGCAGTATTTT. Drawing the rest from reference TRBV7-2 and TRBJ2-3, the complete variable domain is GAGVSQSPSNKVTEKGKDVELRCDPISGHTALYWYRQSLGQGLEFLIYFQGNSAPDKSGLPSDRFSAERTGGSVSTLTIQRTQQEDSAVYLCASSLPQGGTDTQYFGPGTRLTVL.

This chain links TRBV5-1 with TRBJ2-3; 8 positions agree with TRBD1. This CDR3 region has 17 residues. Germline V CDR1 and CDR2: SGHRS, YFSETQ. V shed 1 base and J 2 bases; nucleotides not matched to a gene: 9. In DNA, the CDR3 is TGCGCCAGCAGCTTGCAGAACCCGGGACAGGCCACAGATACGCAGTATTTT. This codes for CASSLQNPGQATDTQYF.

The chain uses TRBV7-8 and TRBJ2-5; TRBD2 aligns across 13 bases. Trimming removed 5 bases from V and 5 bases from J; junction bases left unmatched: 8. Germline V gene sequence: CDR1 SGHVS, CDR2 FQNEAQ. The CDR3 is made up of 16 amino acids. CDR3 region: CASSIRTSGSGETQYF. The DNA for the CDR3 is TGTGCCAGCAGCATCCGGACTAGCGGGAGCGGGGAGACCCAGTACTTC.

The rearrangement joins TRBV24-1 to TRBJ2-1; 9 bases are a match to TRBD1. The CDR3 totals 15 residues. J lost 7 bases, V lost 4 bases, and 7 bases had no gene match. CDR1 and CDR2 from the germline V gene are KGHDR and SFDVKD. The CDR3 region is CATSERGTGKNEQFF. In DNA form, the CDR3 reads TGTGCCACCAGTGAGAGGGGGACAGGGAAAAATGAGCAGTTCTTC.

The rearrangement joins TRBV7-2 to TRBJ1-2, with 7 bases fitting TRBD1. Trimming removed 4 bases from V and 8 bases from J; junction bases left unmatched: 7. The germline CDR1 and CDR2 sequences are SGHTA and FQGNSA. CDR3 length: 13 residues. CDR3 residues: CASSSSGTVGYTF. CDR3 in DNA: TGTGCCAGCAGCTCCTCTGGGACAGTAGGCTACACCTTC.

The chain has TRBV5-6 and TRBJ2-7; 7 nucleotides agree with TRBD2. V lost 0 bases to trimming and J lost 4 bases; unmatched junction nucleotides: 16. Germline V gene sequence: CDR1 SGHDT, CDR2 YYEEEE. The CDR3 runs 18 residues. The CDR3 reads CASSLAFQFAGAPYEQYF. In nucleotides, the CDR3 is TGTGCCAGCAGCTTGGCCTTTCAATTTGCGGGAGCCCCGTACGAGCAGTACTTC.

The chain couples TRBV4-2 to TRBJ2-1; the match to TRBD2 covers 9 bases. Trimming removed 0 bases from V and 8 bases from J; junction bases left unmatched: 11. The CDR3 sequence is 17 residues long. CDR1 and CDR2 (germline): LGHNA, YNFKEQ. CDR3 region: CASSQDRSGGPGDEQFF. DNA for the CDR3: TGTGCCAGCAGCCAAGATCGTAGCGGGGGCCCAGGGGATGAGCAGTTCTTC.